A selection of T cell receptor beta chains follows, all from one sample in a study of shared clonotypes between healthy human individuals. Measured with immunoSEQ multiplex PCR; TCRdb has only the in-frame clones, and not every one. Seen here are over 2 million clones, approximately 90% observed once, and the top ten hold 0.37%. Sequenced: naive CD4+ T cells from PBMCs. The receptor set was obtained from a man aged 18 to 29 in good health. Some clones in this sample may be carry-over from other donors' samples. CDR3s include the opening cysteine and the closing phenylalanine or tryptophan. The order of the fields is D gene, CDR3 length, J gene, clone size, V gene, CDR3 protein, CDR3 DNA. The D gene is left open where the match is weak. Some rows have no size entry. The others give once, few or many, or a class for an expanded clone.

D: TRBD2
length: 16
J: TRBJ2-3
size: .
V: TRBV6-1
CDR3: CASSELRLAGARTQYF
DNA: TGTGCCAGCAGTGAACTCCGACTAGCCGGGGCTCGTACGCAGTATTTT

D: .
length: 16
J: TRBJ1-6
size: .
V: TRBV9
CDR3: CASSPYEGRNNSPLHF
DNA: TGTGCCAGCAGCCCCTATGAGGGGAGGAATAATTCACCCCTCCACTTT

D: .
length: 16
J: TRBJ2-3
size: .
V: TRBV7-6
CDR3: CASSLAWRGGTDTQYF
DNA: TGTGCCAGCAGCTTAGCCTGGCGGGGTGGAACAGATACGCAGTATTTT

D: TRBD1
length: 14
J: TRBJ2-7
size: .
V: TRBV7-6
CDR3: CASSSYRGTYEQYF
DNA: TGTGCCAGCAGCTCCTACAGGGGGACCTACGAGCAGTACTTC

D: .
length: 14
J: TRBJ1-3
size: .
V: TRBV28
CDR3: CASMGGGSGNTIYF
DNA: TGTGCCAGCATGGGAGGGGGCTCTGGAAACACCATATATTTT

D: .
length: 13
J: TRBJ1-4
size: .
V: TRBV18
CDR3: CASSRQRDEKLFF
DNA: TGTGCCAGCTCACGACAGAGGGATGAAAAACTGTTTTTT

D: .
length: 13
J: TRBJ1-2
size: .
V: TRBV6-5
CDR3: CASSYGHNYGYTF
DNA: TGTGCCAGCAGTTATGGACATAACTATGGCTACACCTTC

D: TRBD2
length: 16
J: TRBJ2-1
size: .
V: TRBV7-2
CDR3: CASSLGRLAGGSEQFF
DNA: TGTGCCAGCAGCTTAGGGCGGCTAGCGGGAGGGAGTGAGCAGTTCTTC

D: .
length: 15
J: TRBJ1-1
size: once
V: TRBV6-1
CDR3: CASSDFAASTTEAFF
DNA: TGTGCCAGCAGTGATTTCGCCGCCAGTACCACTGAAGCTTTCTTT

D: .
length: 16
J: TRBJ1-4
size: .
V: TRBV6-5
CDR3: CASSYQGTRPGEKLFF
DNA: TGTGCCAGCAGTTACCAGGGGACCAGGCCCGGTGAAAAACTGTTTTTT

D: TRBD2
length: 15
J: TRBJ2-7
size: once
V: TRBV7-9
CDR3: CASSLFAGEFYEQYF
DNA: TGTGCCAGCAGCTTATTTGCGGGAGAGTTCTACGAGCAGTACTTC

D: TRBD1
length: 16
J: TRBJ1-5
size: .
V: TRBV6-6
CDR3: CASSPWTGDSNQPQHF
DNA: TGTGCCAGCAGTCCATGGACAGGGGATTCAAATCAGCCCCAGCATTTT

D: .
length: 14
J: TRBJ1-1
size: .
V: TRBV28
CDR3: CASSLRVGDTEAFF
DNA: TGTGCCAGCAGTTTAAGGGTCGGGGACACTGAAGCTTTCTTT

D: TRBD2
length: 18
J: TRBJ2-5
size: .
V: TRBV4-2
CDR3: CASSQDGVLAGGLETQYF
DNA: TGTGCCAGCAGCCAAGACGGCGTCCTAGCGGGAGGATTAGAGACCCAGTACTTC

D: .
length: 14
J: TRBJ2-7
size: .
V: TRBV5-6
CDR3: CASSFQGPYYEQYF
DNA: TGTGCCAGCAGCTTTCAAGGGCCGTACTACGAGCAGTACTTC

D: .
length: 14
J: TRBJ2-2
size: .
V: TRBV6-6
CDR3: CASVRDISTGELFF
DNA: TGTGCCAGCGTTCGGGACATTAGCACCGGGGAGCTGTTTTTT

D: .
length: 16
J: TRBJ2-2
size: .
V: TRBV16
CDR3: CASSQSSGVNTGELFF
DNA: TGTGCCAGCAGCCAATCTAGCGGCGTAAACACCGGGGAGCTGTTTTTT

D: TRBD1
length: 15
J: TRBJ1-4
size: .
V: TRBV28
CDR3: CASSSGTGRREKLFF
DNA: TGTGCCAGCAGTTCTGGGACAGGGAGAAGAGAAAAACTGTTTTTT

D: .
length: 15
J: TRBJ2-1
size: once
V: TRBV9
CDR3: CASSIRDPSYNEQFF
DNA: TGTGCCAGCAGCATCCGGGACCCCTCCTACAATGAGCAGTTCTTC

D: TRBD2
length: 15
J: TRBJ2-7
size: once
V: TRBV4-3
CDR3: CASSHNLAGPYEQYF
DNA: TGCGCCAGCAGCCACAATCTAGCGGGGCCCTACGAGCAGTACTTC

D: TRBD2
length: 15
J: TRBJ2-2
size: .
V: TRBV5-4
CDR3: CASSLAGGRTGELFF
DNA: TGTGCCAGCAGCTTAGCGGGAGGTAGAACCGGGGAGCTGTTTTTT

D: TRBD2
length: 15
J: TRBJ2-1
size: .
V: TRBV7-3
CDR3: CASSLLAGAIYEQFF
DNA: TGTGCCAGCAGCTTACTAGCGGGAGCCATTTATGAGCAGTTCTTC

D: TRBD2
length: 15
J: TRBJ2-5
size: .
V: TRBV9
CDR3: CASSASSGRVETQYF
DNA: TGTGCCAGCAGCGCATCTAGCGGGAGGGTAGAGACCCAGTACTTC

D: TRBD1
length: 16
J: TRBJ1-5
size: .
V: TRBV28
CDR3: CASRNHRGQFNQPQHF
DNA: TGTGCCAGCAGGAACCACAGGGGGCAGTTCAATCAGCCCCAGCATTTT

D: TRBD2
length: 16
J: TRBJ2-1
size: .
V: TRBV19
CDR3: CASSEIAGGSYNEQFF
DNA: TGTGCCAGTAGTGAGATAGCGGGAGGCTCCTACAATGAGCAGTTCTTC

D: .
length: 12
J: TRBJ2-2
size: .
V: TRBV2
CDR3: CASSGRGGELFF
DNA: TGTGCCAGCAGTGGTAGAGGCGGGGAGCTGTTTTTT

D: .
length: 15
J: TRBJ2-1
size: .
V: TRBV28
CDR3: CASSFIVLAYNEQFF
DNA: TGTGCCAGCAGTTTCATAGTCCTAGCTTACAATGAGCAGTTCTTC

D: .
length: 14
J: TRBJ2-3
size: .
V: TRBV5-6
CDR3: CASSPRGGTDTQYF
DNA: TGTGCCAGCAGCCCTCGGGGAGGCACAGATACGCAGTATTTT

D: .
length: 14
J: TRBJ2-1
size: once
V: TRBV7-2
CDR3: CASSLILPWNEQFF
DNA: TGTGCCAGCAGCTTAATCCTTCCGTGGAATGAGCAGTTCTTC

D: .
length: 14
J: TRBJ2-3
size: .
V: TRBV18
CDR3: CASSPPARGDTQYF
DNA: TGTGCCAGCTCACCGCCCGCAAGGGGAGATACGCAGTATTTT

D: TRBD2
length: 16
J: TRBJ2-1
size: .
V: TRBV11-3
CDR3: CASSYTGTSGYNEQFF
DNA: TGTGCCAGCAGCTATACCGGGACTAGCGGTTACAATGAGCAGTTCTTC

D: TRBD1
length: 15
J: TRBJ2-2
size: few
V: TRBV15
CDR3: CATSTRQGWTGELFF
DNA: TGTGCCACCAGCACTAGACAGGGTTGGACCGGGGAGCTGTTTTTT

D: .
length: 14
J: TRBJ1-3
size: .
V: TRBV11-2
CDR3: CASSLPTSGNTIYF
DNA: TGTGCCAGCAGCTTACCAACTTCTGGAAACACCATATATTTT